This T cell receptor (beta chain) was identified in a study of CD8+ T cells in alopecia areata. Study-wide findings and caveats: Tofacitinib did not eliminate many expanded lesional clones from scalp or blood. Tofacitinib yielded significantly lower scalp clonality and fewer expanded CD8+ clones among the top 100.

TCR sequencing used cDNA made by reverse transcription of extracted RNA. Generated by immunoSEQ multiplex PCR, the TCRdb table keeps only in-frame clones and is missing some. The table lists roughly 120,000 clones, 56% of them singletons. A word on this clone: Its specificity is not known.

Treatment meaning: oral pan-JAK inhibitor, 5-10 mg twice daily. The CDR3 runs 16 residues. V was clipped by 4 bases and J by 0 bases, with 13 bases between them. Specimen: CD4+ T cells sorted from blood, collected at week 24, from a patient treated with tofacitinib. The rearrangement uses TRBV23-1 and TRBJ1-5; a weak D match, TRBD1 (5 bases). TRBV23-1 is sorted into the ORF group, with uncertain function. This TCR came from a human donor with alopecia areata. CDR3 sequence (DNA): TGCGCCAGCAGTCGGCGGGACGTTAATAGCAATCAGCCCCAGCATTTT. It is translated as CASSRRDVNSNQPQHF.